The 5 T cell receptor beta chains reported below all come from one sample, sequenced in a study of T-cell reconstitution after alpha-beta-depleted transplantation in children. During its preparation, the TCRbeta library received unique molecular identifiers. TCRdb itself ran the PCR reads through MiXCR, one entry per CDR3 protein. Found here are some 550,000 distinct CDR3 sequences, 23% of them singletons; the top ten hold 13% to 15%. Sequenced material: PBMCs, mostly from graft donor cells, taken 360 days after TCRalphabeta/CD19-depleted stem cell transplant. All receptors derive from a boy younger than two who had a stem cell transplant for acute myeloid leukemia, so the T cells may come from the graft donor.

V is TRBV2 and J is TRBJ2-3; possible D gene TRBD1, 5 bases. V was shortened by 8 bases and J by 8 bases, with 5 bases between the two germline ends. CDR1 SNHLY and CDR2 FYNNEI come from the germline V gene. This CDR3 spans 9 amino acids. The CDR3 loop is CASGATQYF. DNA for the CDR3: TGTGCCAGCGGGGCTACGCAGTATTTT.

There are a few counts of this clonotype. This chain uses TRBV20-1 with TRBJ2-3, with 11 bases that match TRBD2. Germline V gene data show CDR1 as DFQATT and CDR2 as SNEGSKA (reference sequence). Trimming took 6 bases from V and 8 from J; bases not matched to a gene: 22. The CDR3 spans 18 residues. Here the CDR3 DNA reads TGCAGTGCAAGCAAATTAGCGGGGGGGCGCCCCCCGGGAGGTACGCAGTATTTT. Translation: CSASKLAGGRPPGGTQYF.

The chain has TRBV5-1 and TRBJ2-3; 7 positions match TRBD2. CDR1 SGHRS and CDR2 YFSETQ come from the germline V gene. The CDR3 has 15 amino acids. The ends lost 4 bases at V and 1 base at J; junction bases unmatched: 6. The CDR3 loop is CASSGLEHRTDTQYF. The CDR3 nucleotides are TGCGCCAGCAGCGGACTAGAGCATCGCACAGATACGCAGTATTTT.

This clonotype was seen more than once but under ten times. The J gene is TRBJ2-1, the V gene TRBV27; the match to TRBD1 covers 7 bases. With V trimmed by 3 bases and J by 8 bases, 10 bases remained unmatched. Germline values: CDR1 MNHEY, CDR2 SMNVEV (reference sequence). The CDR3 is 15 residues long. CDR3 nucleotides: TGTGCCAGCAGTTTGATACAGGGGCATAGCGATGAGCAGTTCTTC. Amino acids: CASSLIQGHSDEQFF.

The chain carries TRBV7-9 and TRBJ2-5; 7 bases agree with TRBD2. The trim removed 10 bases at V and 4 bases at J, leaving 9 bases unmatched. Germline loops: CDR1 SEHNR, CDR2 FQNEAQ (reference sequence). The CDR3 is 13 amino acids. As DNA, the CDR3 is TGTGCCACACCGGGACTACCGAGAGAGACCCAGTACTTC. It encodes CATPGLPRETQYF.